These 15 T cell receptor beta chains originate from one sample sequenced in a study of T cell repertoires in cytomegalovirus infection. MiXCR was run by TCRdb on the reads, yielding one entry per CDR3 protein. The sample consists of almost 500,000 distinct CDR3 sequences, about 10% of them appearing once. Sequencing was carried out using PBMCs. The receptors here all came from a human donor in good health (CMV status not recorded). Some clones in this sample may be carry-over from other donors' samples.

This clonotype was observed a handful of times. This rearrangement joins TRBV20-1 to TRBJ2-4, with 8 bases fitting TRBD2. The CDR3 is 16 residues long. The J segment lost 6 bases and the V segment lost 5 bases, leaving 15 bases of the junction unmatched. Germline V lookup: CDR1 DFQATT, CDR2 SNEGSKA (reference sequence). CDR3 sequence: CSAEDLRGADGNIQYF. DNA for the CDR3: TGCAGTGCTGAAGATTTGCGGGGGGCCGATGGAAACATTCAGTACTTC.

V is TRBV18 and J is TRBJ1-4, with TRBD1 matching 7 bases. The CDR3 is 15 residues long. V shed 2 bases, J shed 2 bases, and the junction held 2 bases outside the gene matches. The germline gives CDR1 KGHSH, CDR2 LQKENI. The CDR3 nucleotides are TGTGCCAGCTCACCAAAGGGGGCGACTAATGAAAAACTGTTTTTT. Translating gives CASSPKGATNEKLFF.

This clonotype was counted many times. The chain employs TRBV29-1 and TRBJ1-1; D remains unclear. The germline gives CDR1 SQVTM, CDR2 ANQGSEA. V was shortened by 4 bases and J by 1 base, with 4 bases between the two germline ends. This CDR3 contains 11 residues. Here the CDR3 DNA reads TGCAGCGTTGCGAAGAACACTGAAGCTTTCTTT. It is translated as CSVAKNTEAFF.

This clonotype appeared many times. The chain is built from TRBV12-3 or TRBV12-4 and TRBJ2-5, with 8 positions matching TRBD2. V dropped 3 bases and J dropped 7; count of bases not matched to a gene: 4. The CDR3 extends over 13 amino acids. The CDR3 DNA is TGTGCCAGCAGTTTCGTCCTAGCGGGGACCCAGTACTTC. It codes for CASSFVLAGTQYF.

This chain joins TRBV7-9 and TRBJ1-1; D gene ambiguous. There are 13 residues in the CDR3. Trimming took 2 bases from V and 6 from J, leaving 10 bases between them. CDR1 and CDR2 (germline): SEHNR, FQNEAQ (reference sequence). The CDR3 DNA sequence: TGTGCCAGCAGCTTACTCGTAGCATCTGAAGCTTTCTTT. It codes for CASSLLVASEAFF.

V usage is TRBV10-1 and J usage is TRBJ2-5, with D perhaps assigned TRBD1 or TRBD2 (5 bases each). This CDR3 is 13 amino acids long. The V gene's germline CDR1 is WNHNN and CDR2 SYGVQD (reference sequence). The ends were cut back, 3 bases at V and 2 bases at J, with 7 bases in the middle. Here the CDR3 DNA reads TGCGCCAGCAGTGATGGGACGCAAGAGACCCAGTACTTC. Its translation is CASSDGTQETQYF.

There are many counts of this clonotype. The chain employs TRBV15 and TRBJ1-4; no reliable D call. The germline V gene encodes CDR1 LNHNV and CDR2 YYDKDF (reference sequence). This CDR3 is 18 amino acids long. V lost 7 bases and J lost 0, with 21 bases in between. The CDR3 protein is CATTSQRLGRATNEKLFF. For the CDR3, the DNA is TGTGCCACCACTTCACAGAGGCTGGGGAGGGCAACTAATGAAAAACTGTTTTTT.

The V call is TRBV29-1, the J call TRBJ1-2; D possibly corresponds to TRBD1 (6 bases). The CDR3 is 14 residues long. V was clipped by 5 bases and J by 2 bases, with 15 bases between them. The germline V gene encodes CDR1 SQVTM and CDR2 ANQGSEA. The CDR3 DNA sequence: TGCAGCGTTAAACAGGGTGTCAAAAACTATGGCTACACCTTC. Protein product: CSVKQGVKNYGYTF.

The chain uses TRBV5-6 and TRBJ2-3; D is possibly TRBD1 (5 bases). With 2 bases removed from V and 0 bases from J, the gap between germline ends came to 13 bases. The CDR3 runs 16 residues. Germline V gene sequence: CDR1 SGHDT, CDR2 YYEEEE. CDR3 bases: TGTGCCAGCAGCTTCCTCAGGGAATTTAGCACAGATACGCAGTATTTT. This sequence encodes CASSFLREFSTDTQYF.

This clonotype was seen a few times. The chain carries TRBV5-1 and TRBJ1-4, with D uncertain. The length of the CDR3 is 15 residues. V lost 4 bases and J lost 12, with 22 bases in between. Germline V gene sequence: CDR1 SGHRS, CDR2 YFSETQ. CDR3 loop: CASSPIPGQRLELFF. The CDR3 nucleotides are TGCGCCAGCAGCCCCATTCCGGGCCAGAGGTTGGAACTGTTTTTT.

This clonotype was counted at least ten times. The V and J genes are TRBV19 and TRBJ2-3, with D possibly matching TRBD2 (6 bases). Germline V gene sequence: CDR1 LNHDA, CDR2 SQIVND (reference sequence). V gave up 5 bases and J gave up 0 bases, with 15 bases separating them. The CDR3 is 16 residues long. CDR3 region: CASSRFYGGSTDTQYF. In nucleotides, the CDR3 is TGTGCCAGTAGTCGGTTCTACGGGGGAAGCACAGATACGCAGTATTTT.

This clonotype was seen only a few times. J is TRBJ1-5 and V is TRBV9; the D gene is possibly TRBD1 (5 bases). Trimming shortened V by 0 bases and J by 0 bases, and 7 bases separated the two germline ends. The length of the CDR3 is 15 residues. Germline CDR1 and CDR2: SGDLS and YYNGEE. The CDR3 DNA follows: TGTGCCAGCAGCGTAGGGGGACTTAGCAATCAGCCCCAGCATTTT. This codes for CASSVGGLSNQPQHF. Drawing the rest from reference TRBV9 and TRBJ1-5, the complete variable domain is DSGVTQTPKHLITATGQRVTLRCSPRSGDLSVYWYQQSLDQGLQFLIQYYNGEERAKGNILERFSAQQFPDLHSELNLSSLELGDSALYFCASSVGGLSNQPQHFGDGTRLSIL.

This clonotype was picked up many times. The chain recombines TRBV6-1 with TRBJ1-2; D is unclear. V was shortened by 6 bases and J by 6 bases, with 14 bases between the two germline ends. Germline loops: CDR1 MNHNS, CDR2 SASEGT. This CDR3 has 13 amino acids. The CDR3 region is CASRKAIRDGYTF. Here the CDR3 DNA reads TGTGCCAGCAGGAAAGCCATACGTGATGGCTACACCTTC.

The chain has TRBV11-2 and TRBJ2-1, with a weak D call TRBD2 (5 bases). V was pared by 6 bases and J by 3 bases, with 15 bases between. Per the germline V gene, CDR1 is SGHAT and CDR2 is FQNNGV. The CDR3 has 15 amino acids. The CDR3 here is CASSVGRAHYNEQFF. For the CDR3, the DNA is TGTGCCAGCAGTGTTGGGCGGGCCCACTACAATGAGCAGTTCTTC.

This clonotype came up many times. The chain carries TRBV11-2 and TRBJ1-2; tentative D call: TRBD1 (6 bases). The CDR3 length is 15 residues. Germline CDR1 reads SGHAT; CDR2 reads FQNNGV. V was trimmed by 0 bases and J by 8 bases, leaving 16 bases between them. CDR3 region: CASSLDQGRRAGYTF. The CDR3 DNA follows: TGTGCCAGCAGCTTAGATCAGGGGAGGCGCGCCGGCTACACCTTC. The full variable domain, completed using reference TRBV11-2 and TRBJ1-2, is EAGVAQSPRYKIIEKRQSVAFWCNPISGHATLYWYQQILGQGPKLLIQFQNNGVVDDSQLPKDRFSAERLKGVDSTLKIQPAKLEDSAVYLCASSLDQGRRAGYTFGSGTRLTVV.